This TCR beta chain was obtained from a study of cytomegalovirus exposure and HLA in healthy donors. The J segment lost 5 bases and the V segment lost 3 bases, leaving 7 bases of the junction unmatched. This CDR3 region has 15 residues. Germline CDR1 reads SGHRS; CDR2 reads YFSETQ. The assay was immunoSEQ multiplex PCR, and TCRdb's table has in-frame clones only and misses some. The repertoire has roughly 120,000 clones, approximately 94% of them found once; the top ten carry 1% to 1.5%. V usage is TRBV5-1 and J usage is TRBJ2-7, with TRBD1 matching over 11 bases. This receptor was obtained from a woman between 18 and 29 years old in good health and CMV-seronegative. Sequenced input: PBMCs. CDR3 protein: CASSSNGQGANEQYF. The CDR3, as DNA: TGCGCCAGCAGCTCTAACGGACAGGGGGCCAACGAGCAGTACTTC.